These 16 T cell receptor beta chains came from one sample sequenced in a study of blood T cell repertoires in COVID-19. Method: immunoSEQ multiplex PCR; TCRdb's copy keeps in-frame clones and lacks some. The repertoire includes approximately 340,000 clones, approximately 82% of them detected once, and just under 3% sits in the top ten. Specimen: peripheral blood. The receptor source for this set is a man aged 25-45 years with active or convalescent COVID-19.

The rearrangement links TRBV2 to TRBJ2-1; TRBD2 matches at 9 bases. CDR3 length: 14 amino acids. Germline V gives CDR1 SNHLY, CDR2 FYNNEI. Trimming cost V 6 bases and J 10 bases; bases outside gene matches: 10. DNA of the CDR3: TGTGCCAGCAGAATAGCGGGGGCGTTACGGGAGCAGTTCTTC. Translating it yields CASRIAGALREQFF.

The rearrangement uses TRBV6-5 and TRBJ2-7; the match to TRBD1 covers 7 bases. Germline assignment: CDR1 MNHEY and CDR2 SVGAGI. The CDR3 sequence is 15 residues long. V dropped 5 bases and J dropped 10; count of bases not matched to a gene: 17. The CDR3 protein is CASSKTSTGVPQQYF. CDR3 bases: TGTGCCAGCAGTAAAACGTCAACAGGGGTGCCCCAACAGTACTTC.

V usage is TRBV5-1 and J usage is TRBJ2-7, with TRBD1 identical over 7 bases. V lost 4 bases to trimming and J lost 7 bases; unmatched junction nucleotides: 14. Germline CDR1 reads SGHRS; CDR2 reads YFSETQ. This CDR3 spans 15 amino acids. The CDR3 nucleotides read TGCGCCAGCAGCACCGCGACAGGGCGGATCAGGGAGCAGTACTTC. Its protein is CASSTATGRIREQYF.

V and J are TRBV28 and TRBJ1-1; D not certain. Germline assignment: CDR1 MDHEN and CDR2 SYDVKM. V lost 7 bases, J lost 1 base, and 13 bases lay in between. This CDR3 is built from 14 residues. CDR3 coding DNA: TGTGCCAGCACCCCCCCACGGGGGAACACTGAAGCTTTCTTT. This gives the protein CASTPPRGNTEAFF.

The rearrangement links TRBV4-1 to TRBJ1-6, with D perhaps TRBD1 (5 bases). Germline CDR1 and CDR2: MGHRA and YSYEKL. The CDR3 has 19 residues. With 4 bases removed from V and 6 bases from J, the gap between germline ends came to 25 bases. For the CDR3, the DNA is TGCGCCAGCAGCCTACTGGGGCCAGACATCGCGCAACCTAATTCACCCCTCCACTTT. Amino acid sequence: CASSLLGPDIAQPNSPLHF.

CDR3 sequence reads: CASRETSGRPDTQYF. The DNA of the CDR3 is TGTGCCAGCAGGGAGACTAGCGGGAGGCCAGATACGCAGTATTTT. The rearrangement links TRBV6-5 to TRBJ2-3; 13 bases agree with TRBD2. V shed 6 bases, J shed 4 bases, and the junction held 4 bases outside the gene matches. This CDR3 has 15 amino acids. Germline CDR1 MNHEY, CDR2 SVGAGI.

The V call is TRBV19, the J call TRBJ1-2; no definite D call. Trimming shortened V by 5 bases and J by 8 bases, and 18 bases separated the two germline ends. The CDR3 runs to 14 residues. Germline V gives CDR1 LNHDA, CDR2 SQIVND (reference sequence). CDR3 sequence reads: CASSPRTLPGGYTF. The CDR3 bases are TGTGCCAGTAGTCCCCGGACCTTACCGGGGGGCTACACCTTC.

The J gene is TRBJ2-1, the V gene TRBV19; D is possibly TRBD2 (6 bases). Between the trimmed V and J ends, which lost 5 bases and 9 bases, there was a span of 23 bases. Germline V gene sequence: CDR1 LNHDA, CDR2 SQIVND (reference sequence). There are 16 residues in the CDR3. This CDR3 reads CASSFWDLQREAEQFF. The CDR3 nucleotides are TGTGCCAGTAGTTTCTGGGACCTTCAAAGGGAGGCTGAGCAGTTCTTC.

This clone has a single count. The same CDR3 is also encoded by other DNA sequences in this sample. V and J are TRBV7-2 and TRBJ2-7, with a weak D call TRBD2 (5 bases). Germline V gene lookup returns CDR1 SGHTA and CDR2 FQGNSA. With 3 bases removed from V and 4 bases from J, the gap between germline ends came to 10 bases. This CDR3 has 13 amino acids. CDR3 DNA sequence: TGTGCCAGCAGCTTCGGTCTAGCTTACGAGCAGTACTTC. Its translation is CASSFGLAYEQYF.

This clone was observed a handful of times. This chain's CDR3 is CASKGLRDTEAFF. The CDR3 coding sequence is TGCGCCAGTAAGGGCCTCAGGGACACTGAAGCTTTCTTT. This chain connects TRBV5-1 to TRBJ1-1; maybe TRBD1 (5 bases). Germline values: CDR1 SGHRS, CDR2 YFSETQ. The CDR3 contains 13 residues. V dropped 8 bases and J dropped 3 bases, with 14 bases sitting between them.

The chain links TRBV5-6 to TRBJ1-1; D remains unclear. V shed 3 bases and J shed 4 bases, with 13 bases lying between them. Germline loops: CDR1 SGHDT, CDR2 YYEEEE. This CDR3 spans 14 amino acids. This chain's CDR3 is CASSWRESATEAFF. In DNA form, the CDR3 reads TGTGCCAGCAGCTGGAGGGAATCGGCCACTGAAGCTTTCTTT.

This sequence joins TRBV19 and TRBJ1-2, with a possible D match to TRBD1 (6 bases). The CDR3 consists of 15 residues. Germline assignment: CDR1 LNHDA and CDR2 SQIVND (reference sequence). The V end lost 3 bases, the J end lost 4 bases, and 15 bases lay between the germline ends. This chain's CDR3 is CASSISDRSSYGYTF. In DNA form, the CDR3 reads TGTGCCAGTAGTATCAGCGACAGGTCCTCCTATGGCTACACCTTC.

This clone was recorded once. This chain uses TRBV24-1 with TRBJ2-2; 7 bases agree with TRBD1. This CDR3 spans 20 amino acids. J gave up 5 bases and V 7 bases, and 24 bases lay outside the gene matches. The V gene's germline CDR1 is KGHDR and CDR2 SFDVKD. The DNA for the CDR3 is TGTGCCACCAGCGGGGAAGGGGGTCCTAGACAGGGATCCTTTACCGGGGAGCTGTTTTTT. Protein product: CATSGEGGPRQGSFTGELFF.

The chain combines TRBV5-4 with TRBJ2-1; maybe TRBD2 (5 bases). Germline V gene data show CDR1 as SGHNT and CDR2 as YYREEE (reference sequence). V was clipped by 1 base and J by 4 bases, with 21 bases between them. The CDR3 runs to 18 residues. The CDR3 region has the DNA TGTGCCAGCAGCTTGATTGGCGGGTTGGTTCCGGGTTACAATGAGCAGTTCTTC. It yields the protein CASSLIGGLVPGYNEQFF.

The V gene is TRBV27, the J gene TRBJ1-2; D gene uncertain. The germline V gene encodes CDR1 MNHEY and CDR2 SMNVEV (reference sequence). CDR3 size: 13 residues. The V end was cut by 3 bases, the J end by 8 bases, with 13 bases between. The CDR3 coding sequence is TGTGCCAGCAGTTTCACCCAATCTGGCGGCTACACCTTC. As protein: CASSFTQSGGYTF.

This chain uses TRBV20-1 with TRBJ2-3; 10 bases match TRBD2. V shed 3 bases, J shed 7 bases, and the junction held 10 bases outside the gene matches. Germline V gives CDR1 DFQATT, CDR2 SNEGSKA (reference sequence). CDR3 length equals 15 residues. The CDR3 loop is CSASRPAGGVNTQYF. The CDR3 bases are TGCAGTGCTAGTCGGCCAGCGGGGGGGGTGAATACGCAGTATTTT.